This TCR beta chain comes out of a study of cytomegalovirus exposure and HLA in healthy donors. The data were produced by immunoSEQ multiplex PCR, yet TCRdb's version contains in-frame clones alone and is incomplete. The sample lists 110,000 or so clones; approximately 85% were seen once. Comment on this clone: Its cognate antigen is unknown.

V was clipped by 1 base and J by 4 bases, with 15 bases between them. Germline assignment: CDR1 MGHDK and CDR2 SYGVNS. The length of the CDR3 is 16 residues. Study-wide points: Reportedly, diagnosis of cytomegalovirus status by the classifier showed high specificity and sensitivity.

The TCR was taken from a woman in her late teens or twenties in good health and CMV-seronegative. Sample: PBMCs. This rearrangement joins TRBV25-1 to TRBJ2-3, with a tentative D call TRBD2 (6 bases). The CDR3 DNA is TGTGCCAGCAGTGAATCAAGGTCTAGGGAGGCAGATACGCAGTATTTT. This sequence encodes CASSESRSREADTQYF. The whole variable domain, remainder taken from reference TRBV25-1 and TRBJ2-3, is EADIYQTPRYLVIGTGKKITLECSQTMGHDKMYWYQQDPGMELHLIHYSYGVNSTEKGDLSSESTVSRIRTEHFPLTLESARPSHTSQYLCASSESRSREADTQYFGPGTRLTVL.